What follows are 15 T cell receptor beta chains derived from one specimen sequenced in a study of blood T cell repertoires in COVID-19. Some clones are missing from TCRdb's copy, which holds only in-frame ones; the method was immunoSEQ multiplex PCR. The sample has some 220,000 clones, around 80% seen once. The sequencing sample was made of peripheral blood. The source is a woman aged 70 to 79 with acute or convalescent COVID-19.

This sequence joins TRBV9 and TRBJ2-4, with TRBD2 as a possible D gene (5 bases). CDR1 and CDR2 from the germline V gene are SGDLS and YYNGEE. CDR3 length equals 14 residues. Trimming took 4 bases from V and 0 from J, leaving 8 bases between them. The CDR3 region is CASSPGLAKNIQYF. CDR3 DNA sequence: TGTGCCAGCAGCCCCGGACTAGCCAAAAACATTCAGTACTTC.

This clone came up many times. The genes are TRBV23-1 and TRBJ2-7, with D uncertain. TRBV23-1 is noted as an ORF with a role that remains uncertain. The germline V and J ends were trimmed by 3 bases and 3 bases, with 6 bases remaining between them. This CDR3 has 12 amino acids. CDR3 in amino acids: CASSHAGYEQYF. The CDR3 DNA sequence: TGCGCCAGCAGTCATGCCGGCTACGAGCAGTACTTC.

A word on this clone: This sample includes further DNA sequences coding for the same CDR3. The rearrangement uses TRBV18 and TRBJ2-7, with a possible D match to TRBD2 (6 bases). CDR1 is KGHSH, CDR2 LQKENI, per germline. V lost 3 bases and J 5 bases, leaving 8 bases between the germline ends. The CDR3 runs 12 residues. CDR3: CASSPRGNEQYF. CDR3 nucleotides: TGTGCCAGCTCACCGCGGGGTAACGAGCAGTACTTC.

This sequence joins TRBV24-1 and TRBJ1-2; a weak D match, TRBD1 (5 bases). Germline CDR1 is KGHDR and CDR2 is SFDVKD. The CDR3 is 13 amino acids. V was trimmed by 1 base and J by 7 bases, leaving 9 bases between them. CDR3 sequence (DNA): TGTGCCACCAGTGATTTAATAGGGGCTGGCTACACCTTC. Residues: CATSDLIGAGYTF.

The chain recombines TRBV14 with TRBJ2-1, with 10 bases lining up with TRBD2. This CDR3 region has 17 residues. The V and J ends lost 2 bases and 7 bases, in that order; junction bases with no gene match: 11. The germline gives CDR1 SGHDN, CDR2 FVKESK. The DNA of the CDR3 is TGTGCCAGCAGCCAATACCAGGGGACTAGCGCCCGAAATGAGCAGTTCTTC. Translation: CASSQYQGTSARNEQFF.

DNA for the CDR3: TGTGCCAGCAGCCCGTATCTGGGGGGGGCAGATACGCAGTATTTT. Translated: CASSPYLGGADTQYF. V is TRBV5-8 and J is TRBJ2-3, with TRBD2 matching over 7 bases. V gave up 4 bases and J gave up 4 bases; unmatched junction bases: 9. This CDR3 has 15 amino acids. Germline CDR1 SGHTS, CDR2 YDEGEE.

The rearrangement joins TRBV10-3 to TRBJ1-1; 8 positions agree with TRBD1. CDR1 is ENHRY and CDR2 is SYGVKD in the germline V gene. V was clipped by 6 bases and J by 3 bases; unmatched bases: 6. CDR3 length: 14 amino acids. DNA for the CDR3: TGTGCCATCAGCGAGACAGGGGAGGACACTGAAGCTTTCTTT. This sequence encodes CAISETGEDTEAFF.

This clone was seen just once. The same CDR3 can be traced to other DNA sequences in this sample. The genes are TRBV15 and TRBJ2-1; D is perhaps TRBD1 (6 bases). Germline loops: CDR1 LNHNV, CDR2 YYDKDF (reference sequence). The CDR3 is made up of 14 amino acids. The V gene lost 3 bases and the J gene lost 1 base, with 7 bases spanning the gap. DNA of the CDR3: TGTGCCACCAGCAGGAGGGGGTCCTACAATGAGCAGTTCTTC. Protein product: CATSRRGSYNEQFF.

This chain links TRBV30 with TRBJ2-5; TRBD1 agrees at 7 bases. The V gene end was trimmed by 0 bases and the J gene end by 4 bases; junction bases not matched to a gene: 5. The germline CDR1 and CDR2 sequences are GTSNPN and SVGIG (reference sequence). This CDR3 has 14 amino acids. In DNA form, the CDR3 reads TGTGCCTGGAGTGTCAAGGGGGCCGGAGAGACCCAGTACTTC. Translated, it gives CAWSVKGAGETQYF.

The chain recombines TRBV3-1 (or the pseudogene TRBV3-2) with TRBJ2-5, with 12 bases lining up with TRBD2. The trim removed 4 bases at V and 13 bases at J, leaving 10 bases unmatched. CDR1 is LGHDT and CDR2 is YNNKEL in the germline V gene (reference sequence). This CDR3 region has 14 residues. CDR3 residues: CASSPQTSGGLWYF. The CDR3 region has the DNA TGTGCCAGCAGCCCCCAGACTAGCGGGGGCCTTTGGTACTTC.

The chain uses TRBV7-6 and TRBJ2-2, with 8 bases matching TRBD2. The CDR3 extends over 16 amino acids. V was pared by 1 base and J by 4 bases, with 5 bases of the junction left unmatched. The germline CDR1 and CDR2 sequences are SGHVS and FNYEAQ. For the CDR3, the DNA is TGTGCCAGCAGCTTAGGGCTAGCGGGTAGCACCGGGGAGCTGTTTTTT. Protein: CASSLGLAGSTGELFF.

V usage is TRBV19 and J usage is TRBJ1-1; TRBD1 matches at 8 bases. Per the germline V gene, CDR1 is LNHDA and CDR2 is SQIVND (reference sequence). V lost 5 bases and J lost 5; bases outside the gene matches: 10. The CDR3 contains 15 residues. Here the CDR3 reads CASSSGGRRGTEAFF. CDR3 DNA: TGTGCCAGTAGTTCAGGGGGCAGGAGAGGGACTGAAGCTTTCTTT.

The chain's CDR3 is CASAERGSGWSTDTQYF. In nucleotides, the CDR3 is TGCGCCAGTGCAGAGCGGGGAAGTGGTTGGAGCACAGATACGCAGTATTTT. The gene calls are TRBV5-1 and TRBJ2-3, with 7 positions matching TRBD2. The CDR3 runs to 17 residues. Losses at the gene ends were 8 bases for V and 0 bases for J; bases not matched to a gene: 15. Germline V gene sequence: CDR1 SGHRS, CDR2 YFSETQ.

The chain combines TRBV5-8 with TRBJ2-5, with 13 bases that match TRBD2. The CDR3 extends over 18 amino acids. V lost 3 bases, J lost 4 bases, and 12 bases stayed unmatched. CDR1 and CDR2 from the germline V gene are SGHTS and YDEGEE. The chain's CDR3 is CASSSGTSGIGGSETQYF. DNA for the CDR3: TGTGCCAGCAGCTCCGGGACTAGCGGGATCGGGGGATCAGAGACCCAGTACTTC.

This clone occurred a few times. J is TRBJ1-2 and V is TRBV10-2; tentatively, D is TRBD1 (6 bases). Germline-derived CDR1 and CDR2 are WSHSY and SAAADI. V was cut by 4 bases and J by 8 bases, with 14 bases left in between. CDR3 length: 13 amino acids. In DNA, the CDR3 is TGCGCCAGCAGTGTACAGGGTCTCTTCGGCTACACCTTC. Residues: CASSVQGLFGYTF.